The 27 T cell receptor beta chains below come from one sample, sequenced in a study of T cells in localized non-small cell lung cancer. Clones were read by immunoSEQ multiplex PCR, and TCRdb kept only the in-frame ones, dropping some. The sample includes roughly 17,000 clones, around 80% of them seen just once. This material consisted of peripheral blood, taken before any cancer treatment. These receptor sequences come from a male donor at least 60 years old with stage III lung adenocarcinoma.

The chain combines TRBV7-8 with TRBJ2-7, with D uncertain. CDR1 and CDR2 from the germline V gene are SGHVS and FQNEAQ. This CDR3 has 12 amino acids. The ends were cut back, 1 base at V and 2 bases at J, with 3 bases in the middle. CDR3 coding DNA: TGTGCCAGCAGCTTAGGGGCCTACGAGCAGTACTTC. This encodes CASSLGAYEQYF.

The chain recombines TRBV5-1 with TRBJ1-6; D is undetermined. This CDR3 region has 14 residues. V gave up 0 bases and J gave up 5 bases, with 6 bases separating them. Germline V lookup: CDR1 SGHRS, CDR2 YFSETQ. The CDR3 sequence: CASSLGGNNSPLHF. The CDR3 DNA sequence: TGCGCCAGCAGCTTGGGGGGTAATAATTCACCCCTCCACTTT.

CDR3 sequence: CASSNGGGHNEQFF. CDR3 nucleotide sequence: TGTGCCAGCAGCAACGGGGGGGGACACAATGAGCAGTTCTTC. This chain connects TRBV6-5 to TRBJ2-1, with 8 bases lining up with TRBD2. The CDR3 spans 14 residues. CDR1 is MNHEY, CDR2 SVGAGI, per germline. Trimming cost V 6 bases and J 5 bases; bases outside gene matches: 6.

The chain uses TRBV5-1 and TRBJ2-3; weak D call: TRBD1 (5 bases). Germline V gene sequence: CDR1 SGHRS, CDR2 YFSETQ. Trimming stripped 6 bases from V and 0 bases from J, with 14 bases between. The CDR3 loop spans 15 amino acids. CDR3 nucleotides: TGCGCCAGCATTAAGGGGTTTCCTAGCACAGATACGCAGTATTTT. Protein product: CASIKGFPSTDTQYF.

The chain joins TRBV6-5 to TRBJ1-2; a weak D match, TRBD1 (5 bases). Germline CDR1 is MNHEY and CDR2 is SVGAGI. The V end lost 7 bases, the J end lost 8 bases, and 20 bases lay between the germline ends. This CDR3 is built from 14 residues. The CDR3 DNA is TGTGCCAGCACGTGGGGGGTGGGAGCTGACGGCTACACCTTC. This encodes CASTWGVGADGYTF.

The chain has TRBV19 and TRBJ2-3; unclear D gene. From germline, CDR1 is LNHDA and CDR2 SQIVND (reference sequence). V was shortened by 7 bases and J by 5 bases, with 10 bases between the two germline ends. The CDR3 has 12 amino acids. In nucleotides, the CDR3 is TGTGCCAGTATGGGTCTAAGAGATACGCAGTATTTT. Amino acids: CASMGLRDTQYF.

The chain combines TRBV11-2 with TRBJ2-1; the D is unclear. This CDR3 comprises 13 residues. Trimming cost V 5 bases and J 6 bases, with 11 bases left between them. Germline V gives CDR1 SGHAT, CDR2 FQNNGV. This CDR3 reads CASSRTLVNEQFF. The CDR3 nucleotides are TGTGCCAGCAGCCGGACGTTAGTCAATGAGCAGTTCTTC.

The rearrangement joins TRBV7-3 to TRBJ1-1; 9 bases fit TRBD1. The germline gives CDR1 SGHTA, CDR2 FQGTGA. The CDR3 has 13 amino acids. With 4 bases clipped from V and 4 bases from J, the junction kept 1 base outside the gene matches. The CDR3 coding sequence is TGTGCCAGCAGCTCGGGACAGGGCACTGAAGCTTTCTTT. Translated, it gives CASSSGQGTEAFF. Complete variable domain (other parts from reference TRBV7-3 and TRBJ1-1): GAGVSQTPSNKVTEKGKYVELRCDPISGHTALYWYRQSLGQGPEFLIYFQGTGAADDSGLPNDRFFAVRPEGSVSTLKIQRTERGDSAVYLCASSSGQGTEAFFGQGTRLTVV.

As DNA, the CDR3 is TGTGCCAGCAGTGAAGCGCTATTCCAGCCGGCCCAGCATTTT. Amino acids: CASSEALFQPAQHF. The rearrangement links TRBV2 to TRBJ1-5; D uncertain. From germline, CDR1 is SNHLY and CDR2 FYNNEI. The CDR3 contains 14 residues. V was shortened by 0 bases and J by 11 bases, with 14 bases between the two germline ends.

V and J are TRBV9 and TRBJ2-3; D is ambiguous. The CDR3 length is 12 residues. V lost 3 bases and J lost 1, with 3 bases in between. Germline CDR1 and CDR2: SGDLS and YYNGEE. CDR3 DNA: TGTGCCAGCAGCGCGGGCACAGATACGCAGTATTTT. Amino acids: CASSAGTDTQYF.

The rearrangement joins TRBV5-5 to TRBJ2-3, with D uncertain. The CDR3 has 12 amino acids. V was cut by 5 bases and J by 2 bases, with 6 bases left in between. Germline values: CDR1 SGHKS, CDR2 YYEKEE (reference sequence). CDR3 protein: CASRRYTDTQYF. The CDR3 nucleotides read TGTGCCAGCAGAAGATACACAGATACGCAGTATTTT. The variable domain in full, with the rest retrieved from reference TRBV5-5 and TRBJ2-3, is DAGVTQSPTHLIKTRGQQVTLRCSPISGHKSVSWYQQVLGQGPQFIFQYYEKEERGRGNFPDRFSARQFPNYSSELNVNALLLGDSALYLCASRRYTDTQYFGPGTRLTVL.

The chain uses TRBV7-6 and TRBJ2-5; TRBD2 matches at 11 bases. The CDR3 is 14 amino acids. V lost 5 bases to trimming and J lost 3 bases; unmatched junction nucleotides: 2. Germline V lookup: CDR1 SGHVS, CDR2 FNYEAQ. The CDR3 DNA is TGTGCCAGCAGCCCACTAGCGGGGGAAGAGACCCAGTACTTC. Translated: CASSPLAGEETQYF.

The rearrangement links TRBV2 to TRBJ2-7; 9 bases are a match to TRBD2. The CDR3 spans 14 residues. Germline-derived CDR1 and CDR2 are SNHLY and FYNNEI. Trimming at V came to 10 bases and at J to 3 bases, leaving 10 bases not matched to a gene. Here the CDR3 reads CATQRLAGFYEQYF. The CDR3, as DNA: TGTGCCACCCAGCGGCTAGCGGGGTTCTACGAGCAGTACTTC.

This clone occurred once. The rearrangement joins TRBV15 to TRBJ2-5; the match to TRBD1 covers 9 bases. This CDR3 region has 15 residues. CDR1 is LNHNV and CDR2 is YYDKDF in the germline V gene (reference sequence). The V and J ends lost 3 bases and 4 bases, in that order; junction bases with no gene match: 6. This CDR3 reads CATSRDTGGAETQYF. CDR3 sequence (DNA): TGTGCCACCAGCAGGGATACAGGGGGCGCAGAGACCCAGTACTTC.

The rearrangement joins TRBV5-4 to TRBJ2-7, with a tentative D call TRBD1 (6 bases). The V gene lost 2 bases and the J gene lost 6 bases, with 15 bases spanning the gap. This CDR3 is built from 14 residues. Germline CDR1 SGHNT, CDR2 YYREEE (reference sequence). The CDR3 DNA sequence: TGTGCCAGCAGCTTACAGGGAGAGGCGAGCGAGCAGTACTTC. Its protein product is CASSLQGEASEQYF.

V gene TRBV6-1 combines with J gene TRBJ1-1, with a weak D call TRBD1 (5 bases). This CDR3 has 15 amino acids. Germline CDR1 is MNHNS and CDR2 is SASEGT. V was clipped by 1 base and J by 4 bases, with 13 bases between them. Here the CDR3 DNA reads TGTGCCAGCAGTGAAGGTTTGGGGCGCGTCACTGAAGCTTTCTTT. Translated, it gives CASSEGLGRVTEAFF.

The chain recombines TRBV6-5 with TRBJ2-1; maybe TRBD1 (5 bases). V was cut by 2 bases and J by 7 bases, with 12 bases left in between. This CDR3 contains 14 residues. The germline CDR1 and CDR2 sequences are MNHEY and SVGAGI. This chain's CDR3 is CASSYRGAPNEQFF. CDR3 coding DNA: TGTGCCAGCAGTTACAGGGGCGCTCCTAATGAGCAGTTCTTC.

This clone appeared a few times. This chain joins TRBV6-4 and TRBJ2-1, with D uncertain. V was pared by 3 bases and J by 0 bases, with 9 bases between. The CDR3 is 15 amino acids. CDR1 is MRHNA, CDR2 SNTAGT, per germline. CDR3 sequence reads: CASSETMGSYNEQFF. In DNA, the CDR3 is TGTGCCAGCAGTGAGACGATGGGCTCCTACAATGAGCAGTTCTTC.

The rearrangement uses TRBV5-1 and TRBJ1-2; D gene unclear. The germline gives CDR1 SGHRS, CDR2 YFSETQ. The CDR3 spans 13 residues. With 2 bases removed from V and 4 bases from J, the gap between germline ends came to 9 bases. For the CDR3, the DNA is TGCGCCAGCAGCTTTGAGGGTTCCTATGGCTACACCTTC. This codes for CASSFEGSYGYTF.

V usage is TRBV5-1 and J usage is TRBJ2-1; D gene uncertain. CDR3 size: 14 residues. Trimming took off 7 bases at V and 0 bases at J, with 11 bases between the two ends. Germline V CDR1 and CDR2: SGHRS, YFSETQ. CDR3 bases: TGCGCCAGCGGTGGCGGCGACTCCTACAATGAGCAGTTCTTC. As protein: CASGGGDSYNEQFF.

This clone was counted a few times. The genes are TRBV6-5 and TRBJ1-5, with D perhaps matching TRBD1 (5 bases). V gave up 5 bases and J gave up 15 bases, with 17 bases separating them. The germline gives CDR1 MNHEY, CDR2 SVGAGI. The CDR3 covers 12 residues. CDR3 protein: CASSELGTPVHF. The CDR3 nucleotides read TGTGCCAGCAGTGAACTGGGGACTCCCGTGCATTTT.

The gene calls are TRBV4-1 and TRBJ2-2, with D hard to call. V gave up 5 bases and J gave up 5 bases, with 9 bases separating them. This CDR3 has 13 amino acids. Germline V CDR1 and CDR2: MGHRA, YSYEKL. In DNA, the CDR3 is TGCGCCAGCAGCTACCCCAGGACCGGGGAGCTGTTTTTT. Protein: CASSYPRTGELFF.

The chain couples TRBV5-1 to TRBJ2-1; the D is unclear. Deletions cut 4 bases from V and 8 bases from J, with 16 bases between. This CDR3 contains 14 residues. CDR1 SGHRS and CDR2 YFSETQ come from the germline V gene. The CDR3 loop reads CASSVDYYAHEQFF. CDR3 bases: TGCGCCAGCAGCGTCGATTACTACGCACATGAGCAGTTCTTC.

J is TRBJ1-4 and V is TRBV9; 8 nucleotides align to TRBD1. V trimming: 3 bases; J trimming: 7 bases; junction bases outside the gene matches: 5. Per germline, CDR1 SGDLS and CDR2 YYNGEE. The CDR3 runs to 14 residues. The CDR3 DNA is TGTGCCAGCAGCGAGAGGGACAGGAGTGAAAAACTGTTTTTT. Protein sequence: CASSERDRSEKLFF.

The chain recombines TRBV18 with TRBJ2-5; perhaps TRBD2 as D (5 bases). CDR3 length: 14 amino acids. The V end was cut by 3 bases, the J end by 4 bases, with 12 bases between. Germline lookup yields CDR1 KGHSH and CDR2 LQKENI. The CDR3 coding sequence is TGTGCCAGCTCACCTAAGACGGGGTCAGAGACCCAGTACTTC. Protein: CASSPKTGSETQYF.

The CDR3: CASSLVYLGEQFF. CDR3 coding DNA: TGTGCCAGCAGCTTAGTTTATCTTGGTGAGCAGTTCTTC. The chain links TRBV11-2 to TRBJ2-1; D is uncertain. This CDR3 is built from 13 residues. CDR1 and CDR2 from the germline V gene are SGHAT and FQNNGV. The V end lost 1 base, the J end lost 9 bases, and 10 bases lay between the germline ends.

The CDR3 loop is CASSLAGVEYF. The DNA of the CDR3 is TGTGCCAGCAGCCTAGCGGGGGTAGAGTATTTT. The gene calls are TRBV6-1 and TRBJ2-3, with 10 bases lining up with TRBD2. The germline gives CDR1 MNHNS, CDR2 SASEGT. The CDR3 totals 11 residues. Losses at the gene ends were 6 bases for V and 13 bases for J; bases not matched to a gene: 4.